A single sample gave rise to the 23 T cell receptor beta chains below, sequenced in a study of T cells in localized non-small cell lung cancer. The repertoire was sequenced with immunoSEQ multiplex PCR; TCRdb's copy has only in-frame clones and lacks some. The sample has roughly 89,000 clones, just over 90% seen once. The sample was PBMCs, taken before any cancer treatment. These receptors originate from a woman between 35 and 75 years old with stage II squamous cell lung carcinoma.

The V and J genes are TRBV28 and TRBJ1-1, with D unclear. V shed 6 bases and J shed 1 base, with 6 bases lying between them. Germline V gene sequence: CDR1 MDHEN, CDR2 SYDVKM. The CDR3 is 12 amino acids. The CDR3 loop is CASRYRNTEAFF. CDR3 bases: TGTGCCAGCAGGTACAGGAACACTGAAGCTTTCTTT.

The J gene is TRBJ1-2, the V gene TRBV19; 8 bases align to TRBD1. CDR3 length: 13 amino acids. Germline V CDR1 and CDR2: LNHDA, SQIVND (reference sequence). Trimming at V came to 1 base and at J to 6 bases, leaving 1 base not matched to a gene. As DNA, the CDR3 is TGTGCCAGTAGTATAGCGGGACAGGATGGCTACACCTTC. It encodes CASSIAGQDGYTF.

J is TRBJ2-1 and V is TRBV2; no clear D gene. V was shortened by 8 bases and J by 9 bases, with 17 bases between the two germline ends. CDR1 and CDR2 from the germline V gene are SNHLY and FYNNEI. The CDR3 loop spans 13 amino acids. CDR3 nucleotide sequence: TGTGCCAGCCTCAGCGTGAATGGCGGTGAGCAGTTCTTC. Translating gives CASLSVNGGEQFF.

The chain carries TRBV12-1 and TRBJ1-5; TRBD1 is the table's D call and was not checked against the DNA. TRBV12-1 corresponds to a pseudogene. This CDR3 is 16 amino acids long. The CDR3 loop is CASSWAGDRDRQPQHF. The CDR3 nucleotides are TGTGCCAGCAGCTGGGCGGGGGACAGGGATCGTCAGCCCCAGCATTTT.

J is TRBJ2-1 and V is TRBV5-1, with 15 bases fitting TRBD2. The germline V gene has CDR1 SGHRS and CDR2 YFSETQ. The CDR3 spans 17 residues. Trimming took 4 bases from V and 8 from J; bases not matched to a gene: 10. The CDR3 reads CASSGTSGGPLIDEQFF. The CDR3 nucleotides read TGCGCCAGCAGCGGGACTAGCGGGGGGCCTCTTATCGATGAGCAGTTCTTC.

This CDR3 reads CASSLVGHPSTDTQYF. The CDR3 nucleotides are TGTGCCAGCAGTTTGGTAGGACACCCAAGCACAGATACGCAGTATTTT. V gene TRBV28 combines with J gene TRBJ2-3, with D possibly TRBD1 on 5 matching bases. The ends were cut back, 3 bases at V and 0 bases at J, with 13 bases in the middle. Germline values: CDR1 MDHEN, CDR2 SYDVKM. The CDR3 is 16 amino acids.

The chain combines TRBV30 with TRBJ2-2, with 9 bases that match TRBD2. There are 14 residues in the CDR3. V was clipped by 8 bases and J by 5 bases; unmatched bases: 9. Germline V gene data show CDR1 as GTSNPN and CDR2 as SVGIG (reference sequence). The CDR3 protein is CAGLAGSGTGELFF. The DNA for the CDR3 is TGTGCCGGTCTAGCGGGGAGTGGGACCGGGGAGCTGTTTTTT.

This clone was seen a handful of times. The chain carries TRBV10-1 and TRBJ1-2, with D perhaps TRBD1 (6 bases). This CDR3 comprises 13 residues. V gave up 4 bases and J gave up 5 bases, with 11 bases separating them. Germline-derived CDR1 and CDR2 are WNHNN and SYGVQD (reference sequence). The CDR3 DNA is TGCGCCAGCAGTGGACAGGACGGATATGGCTACACCTTC. Its protein product is CASSGQDGYGYTF.

The genes are TRBV6-1 and TRBJ1-5; the D gene is possibly TRBD1 (6 bases). Trimming cost V 4 bases and J 2 bases, with 21 bases left between them. CDR3 length: 18 amino acids. Germline-derived CDR1 and CDR2 are MNHNS and SASEGT. CDR3 nucleotides: TGTGCCAGCAGTGCCAGAAGGGGGACAATAGTTGGCAATCAGCCCCAGCATTTT. Translated, it gives CASSARRGTIVGNQPQHF.

This clone has more than one count but fewer than ten. The V and J genes are TRBV28 and TRBJ1-5, with D possibly being TRBD1 (6 bases). This CDR3 spans 15 amino acids. Germline loops: CDR1 MDHEN, CDR2 SYDVKM. Trimming left V 6 bases short and J 2 bases short, with 14 bases between. In DNA form, the CDR3 reads TGTGCCAGCAGACCTCCAGGGGCGGGCAATCAGCCCCAGCATTTT. Translating it yields CASRPPGAGNQPQHF.

V is TRBV30 and J is TRBJ2-2; D remains ambiguous. The length of the CDR3 is 16 residues. Germline V lookup: CDR1 GTSNPN, CDR2 SVGIG (reference sequence). With 0 bases removed from V and 3 bases from J, the gap between germline ends came to 14 bases. The CDR3 loop is CAWSVLRNSDTGELFF. The CDR3 DNA reads as TGTGCCTGGAGTGTACTTCGGAACAGCGACACCGGGGAGCTGTTTTTT.

This clone appeared once. V and J are TRBV11-2 and TRBJ2-1, with 10 bases lining up with TRBD2. J lost 6 bases, V lost 3 bases, and 14 bases had no gene match. The CDR3 covers 18 residues. The germline gives CDR1 SGHAT, CDR2 FQNNGV. The CDR3 here is CASSFPSAGGPWTNEQFF. The CDR3 nucleotides are TGTGCCAGCAGCTTTCCCTCAGCGGGGGGGCCCTGGACCAATGAGCAGTTCTTC. Based on the CDR3 plus reference TRBV11-2 and TRBJ2-1, the full variable domain is EAGVAQSPRYKIIEKRQSVAFWCNPISGHATLYWYQQILGQGPKLLIQFQNNGVVDDSQLPKDRFSAERLKGVDSTLKIQPAKLEDSAVYLCASSFPSAGGPWTNEQFFGPGTRLTVL.

The chain joins TRBV27 to TRBJ1-2; D not certain. The ends were cut back, 9 bases at V and 0 bases at J, with 11 bases in the middle. The CDR3 length is 13 residues. The germline gives CDR1 MNHEY, CDR2 SMNVEV (reference sequence). CDR3 nucleotides: TGTGCCAGTTACGACCGCTCTAACTATGGCTACACCTTC. The encoded protein is CASYDRSNYGYTF.

The V gene is TRBV7-9, the J gene TRBJ1-1, with a possible D match to TRBD1 (5 bases). Per the germline V gene, CDR1 is SEHNR and CDR2 is FQNEAQ (reference sequence). The CDR3 is 15 amino acids. V was clipped by 6 bases and J by 3 bases, with 17 bases between them. CDR3 protein: CASRPPGGGDTEAFF. CDR3 bases: TGTGCCAGCAGACCTCCTGGTGGGGGTGACACTGAAGCTTTCTTT.

V usage is TRBV25-1 and J usage is TRBJ2-1; 9 bases line up with TRBD2. J gave up 7 bases and V 8 bases, and 9 bases lay outside the gene matches. Per germline, CDR1 MGHDK and CDR2 SYGVNS. This CDR3 is 14 amino acids long. In nucleotides, the CDR3 is TGTGCCAGCTCCCGAGCGGGAGGTCGTAATGAGCAGTTCTTC. Translated: CASSRAGGRNEQFF. The whole variable domain, remainder taken from reference TRBV25-1 and TRBJ2-1, is EADIYQTPRYLVIGTGKKITLECSQTMGHDKMYWYQQDPGMELHLIHYSYGVNSTEKGDLSSESTVSRIRTEHFPLTLESARPSHTSQYLCASSRAGGRNEQFFGPGTRLTVL.

The CDR3 DNA is TGTGCCAGCAGCTTAGCAGAAGCCTACGAGCAGTACTTC. It encodes CASSLAEAYEQYF. The chain joins TRBV11-2 to TRBJ2-7, with D unclear. Germline CDR1 is SGHAT and CDR2 is FQNNGV. This CDR3 contains 13 residues. V was trimmed by 1 base and J by 2 bases, leaving 6 bases between them.

Concerning this clone itself: The sample holds other DNA sequences that translate to the same CDR3. V usage is TRBV5-6 and J usage is TRBJ1-4; no clear D. Germline lookup yields CDR1 SGHDT and CDR2 YYEEEE. Trimming stripped 0 bases from V and 7 bases from J, with 4 bases between. The CDR3 runs to 12 residues. The CDR3 region has the DNA TGTGCCAGCAGCTTGGTGGGTGAAAAACTGTTTTTT. Protein product: CASSLVGEKLFF.

The CDR3 region is CASSPTGQGQQPQHF. DNA for the CDR3: TGTGCCAGCAGCCCAACGGGACAGGGACAACAGCCCCAGCATTTT. The genes are TRBV6-1 and TRBJ1-5; 9 positions agree with TRBD1. The CDR3 totals 15 residues. Germline V CDR1 and CDR2: MNHNS, SASEGT. Trimming removed 6 bases from V and 7 bases from J; junction bases left unmatched: 10.

The rearrangement links TRBV7-9 to TRBJ1-1, with D uncertain. The V end was cut by 5 bases, the J end by 0 bases, with 10 bases between. The CDR3 runs to 14 residues. CDR1 is SEHNR, CDR2 FQNEAQ, per germline (reference sequence). The CDR3 here is CASSLLNMNTEAFF. The CDR3 nucleotides are TGTGCCAGCAGCCTACTTAACATGAACACTGAAGCTTTCTTT.

This clone was detected once. V usage is TRBV5-1 and J usage is TRBJ2-5; the match to TRBD1 covers 10 bases. V trimming: 2 bases; J trimming: 5 bases; junction bases outside the gene matches: 9. Germline V lookup: CDR1 SGHRS, CDR2 YFSETQ. The CDR3 is made up of 16 amino acids. The CDR3 sequence: CASSLSGTGAGETQYF. The CDR3 coding sequence is TGCGCCAGCAGCTTATCCGGGACAGGGGCCGGGGAGACCCAGTACTTC.

The chain employs TRBV29-1 and TRBJ2-3; tentatively, D is TRBD1 or TRBD2 (6 bases each). The CDR3 length is 12 residues. Per germline, CDR1 SQVTM and CDR2 ANQGSEA. The ends were cut back, 3 bases at V and 6 bases at J, with 10 bases in the middle. The CDR3 DNA sequence: TGCAGCGTTGAGTCGGGGGCCGATACGCAGTATTTT. Amino acid sequence: CSVESGADTQYF.

This clone was found once. V gene TRBV5-6 combines with J gene TRBJ1-1; D is perhaps TRBD1 (6 bases). Trimming removed 3 bases from V and 3 bases from J, with 12 bases in between. CDR1 and CDR2 from the germline V gene are SGHDT and YYEEEE. This CDR3 region has 14 residues. DNA of the CDR3: TGTGCCAGCAGCTCCTATGACAGGTACACTGAAGCTTTCTTT. It yields the protein CASSSYDRYTEAFF.

This chain links TRBV11-3 with TRBJ2-5; TRBD1 might be the D (6 bases). Trimming took off 5 bases at V and 5 bases at J, with 15 bases between the two ends. The CDR3 sequence is 14 residues long. Per germline, CDR1 SGHNT and CDR2 YENEEA. The CDR3 nucleotides read TGTGCCAGCAGCCCTACAACAGGGTCGGAGACCCAGTACTTC. Protein product: CASSPTTGSETQYF.